Sequencing of this TCR beta chain was carried out in a study of T cells after yellow fever vaccination. CDR3 length: 11 amino acids. The V end was cut by 3 bases, the J end by 4 bases, with 7 bases between. Germline values: CDR1 DFQATT, CDR2 SNEGSKA (reference sequence). As TCR cDNA was made by 5'RACE template switching, a universal primer site and UMIs were added. TCRdb recomputed calls from the 5' RACE reads with MiXCR, one row per CDR3 protein. The sample has about 300,000 distinct CDR3 sequences; around 6.8% are singletons. The starting material was PBMCs, obtained about 49 days after the first yellow fever vaccination. This clonotype was sampled from a man aged 18 to 30 who received the YFV17D yellow fever vaccine. The chain joins TRBV20-1 to TRBJ2-7; no definite D call. The CDR3 here is CSARGSYEQYF. DNA of the CDR3: TGCAGTGCTAGGGGATCATACGAGCAGTACTTC.